The clone carrying this TCR beta chain was recorded once. Its specificity is not known. Unmatched junction bases numbered 2, after V lost 1 base and J lost 1 base. CDR1 and CDR2 (germline): GTSNPN, SVGIG (reference sequence). This CDR3 is built from 16 residues. TCRdb's table, derived via immunoSEQ multiplex PCR, lists solely in-frame clones and lacks some. The sample has 55,000 or so clones, 86% seen once. This sample was taken from a study of OX40 agonist ivuxolimab in advanced cancers. About the research overall: The study enrolled dose-escalation patients with hepatocellular carcinoma, melanoma, renal cell or head and neck cancer.

General study results and limits: Some nonresponders additionally presented with little normalized T-cell clonal expansion.

The sample was CD4+ or CD8+ T cells sorted from blood, taken in a trial of the OX40 agonist ivuxolimab. This TCR was recovered from an adult with an advanced solid tumor such as melanoma, head and neck, liver or kidney cancer. V is TRBV30 and J is TRBJ2-3; 13 bases are a match to TRBD2. CDR3: CAWSAGLAGGTDTQYF. CDR3 in DNA: TGTGCCTGGAGTGCCGGACTAGCGGGGGGCACAGATACGCAGTATTTT.